The T cell receptor beta chain under discussion was sequenced for a study of OX40 agonist ivuxolimab in advanced cancers. Overall study context: At 0.01 to 10 mg/kg, ivuxolimab was administered intravenously to patients every 2 weeks. The dose-escalation cohort was around 83% male, with a mean age of about 58 years, ranging roughly 20 to 80. Partial responses were observed in three patients, of whom one had hepatocellular carcinoma and two had cutaneous melanoma. Eligibility admitted prior anti-PD-1, anti-PD-L1 or anti-CTLA-4 therapy; around 41% had some.

Only in-frame clones appear in the TCRdb table, and some are missing; sequencing was by immunoSEQ multiplex PCR. This sample has tens of thousands of clones, with around 85% found just once. V lost 3 bases, J lost 4 bases, and 18 bases lay in between. The germline CDR1 and CDR2 sequences are MGHRA and YSYEKL. The CDR3 length is 17 residues. This TCR derives from an adult with an advanced solid tumor such as melanoma, head and neck, liver or kidney cancer. The sequencing used CD4+ or CD8+ T cells sorted from blood, collected in a trial of the OX40 agonist ivuxolimab. The chain combines TRBV4-1 with TRBJ2-2; D perhaps matches TRBD2 (5 bases). CDR3 sequence: CASSHQIAIGGTGELFF. The CDR3 bases are TGCGCCAGCAGCCACCAAATTGCCATCGGAGGCACCGGGGAGCTGTTTTTT.